Listed below are T cell receptor beta chains from one sample, sequenced in a study of CD8+ T cells in alopecia areata. Sequencing used immunoSEQ multiplex PCR; TCRdb keeps in-frame clones, though not all of them. Among over 150,000 clones, approximately 59% were seen once, and the ten largest hold approximately 15%. This sample comprised CD4+ T cells sorted from blood, obtained at week 0. The receptors here all came from a human donor with alopecia areata. The CDR3 runs from the conserved cysteine through the conserved F or W. A D gene is named only where the DNA matches it firmly. The size field is filled for only some rows; it gives once, few, many or a size class.

abundance: NA; d_gene: NA; j_gene: TRBJ2-1; v_gene: TRBV30; CDR3aa: CAWSRVGGKNNEQFF; CDR3nt: TGTGCCTGGAGTCGGGTGGGGGGAAAAAACAATGAGCAGTTCTTC
abundance: few; d_gene: NA; j_gene: TRBJ1-1; v_gene: TRBV6-1; CDR3aa: CASSERLNTEAFF; CDR3nt: TGTGCCAGCAGTGAAAGGTTGAACACTGAAGCTTTCTTT
abundance: NA; d_gene: NA; j_gene: TRBJ2-7; v_gene: TRBV15; CDR3aa: CATSRDRTAYEQYF; CDR3nt: TGTGCCACCAGCAGAGATAGAACAGCCTACGAGCAGTACTTC
abundance: NA; d_gene: NA; j_gene: TRBJ1-1; v_gene: TRBV2; CDR3aa: CASSVNVNTEAFF; CDR3nt: TGTGCCAGCAGTGTCAATGTGAACACTGAAGCTTTCTTT
abundance: NA; d_gene: TRBD1; j_gene: TRBJ1-2; v_gene: TRBV27; CDR3aa: CASSSGRDRDYGYTF; CDR3nt: TGTGCCAGCAGTTCAGGCCGGGACAGAGACTATGGCTACACCTTC
abundance: NA; d_gene: NA; j_gene: TRBJ1-1; v_gene: TRBV9; CDR3aa: CASSDPPGVSPTVNTEAFF; CDR3nt: TGTGCCAGCAGTGACCCCCCAGGGGTTTCCCCCACGGTGAACACTGAAGCTTTCTTT
abundance: NA; d_gene: NA; j_gene: TRBJ1-2; v_gene: TRBV18; CDR3aa: CASSPKQPYGYTF; CDR3nt: TGTGCCAGCTCACCCAAGCAGCCCTATGGCTACACCTTC
abundance: NA; d_gene: NA; j_gene: TRBJ1-1; v_gene: TRBV7-9; CDR3aa: CASSSTTETEAFF; CDR3nt: TGTGCCAGCAGCTCTACGACAGAAACTGAAGCTTTCTTT
abundance: few; d_gene: TRBD2; j_gene: TRBJ2-3; v_gene: TRBV19; CDR3aa: CASSIRGDRTDTQYF; CDR3nt: TGTGCCAGTAGTATTCGGGGGGACCGCACAGATACGCAGTATTTT
abundance: NA; d_gene: NA; j_gene: TRBJ2-7; v_gene: TRBV25-1; CDR3aa: CASSEKTPPYEQYF; CDR3nt: TGTGCCAGCAGTGAAAAAACACCTCCCTACGAGCAGTACTTC
abundance: many; d_gene: NA; j_gene: TRBJ2-1; v_gene: TRBV7-2; CDR3aa: CASSLKGGPASNEQFF; CDR3nt: TGTGCCAGCAGCTTAAAGGGGGGCCCCGCGTCTAATGAGCAGTTCTTC
abundance: NA; d_gene: TRBD2; j_gene: TRBJ2-7; v_gene: TRBV23-1; CDR3aa: CASRTSGFNEQYF; CDR3nt: TGCGCCAGCAGGACTAGCGGGTTCAACGAGCAGTACTTC
abundance: NA; d_gene: TRBD1; j_gene: TRBJ2-4; v_gene: TRBV19; CDR3aa: CASSPQQGVGVQYF; CDR3nt: TGTGCCAGTAGTCCGCAACAGGGGGTAGGGGTTCAGTACTTC
abundance: NA; d_gene: NA; j_gene: TRBJ1-2; v_gene: TRBV25-1; CDR3aa: CASSGTTVYGYTF; CDR3nt: TGTGCCAGCAGTGGGACGACAGTCTATGGCTACACCTTC
abundance: NA; d_gene: NA; j_gene: TRBJ2-5; v_gene: TRBV7-6; CDR3aa: CASSQEGAGETQYF; CDR3nt: TGTGCCAGCAGCCAGGAGGGGGCCGGGGAGACCCAGTACTTC
abundance: few; d_gene: NA; j_gene: TRBJ1-1; v_gene: TRBV29-1; CDR3aa: CSVVVGDTEAFF; CDR3nt: TGCAGCGTCGTTGTGGGGGACACTGAAGCTTTCTTT
abundance: NA; d_gene: NA; j_gene: TRBJ2-5; v_gene: TRBV9; CDR3aa: CASSLGETQYF; CDR3nt: TGTGCCAGCAGCCTTGGGGAGACCCAGTACTTC
abundance: NA; d_gene: TRBD2; j_gene: TRBJ2-1; v_gene: TRBV29-1; CDR3aa: CSGIPGLALYNEQFF; CDR3nt: TGCAGCGGTATACCTGGACTAGCGCTTTACAATGAGCAGTTCTTC
abundance: NA; d_gene: TRBD1; j_gene: TRBJ2-7; v_gene: TRBV29-1; CDR3aa: CSVENRQGNPYEQYF; CDR3nt: TGCAGCGTCGAGAACAGACAGGGGAACCCCTACGAGCAGTACTTC
abundance: few; d_gene: NA; j_gene: TRBJ1-1; v_gene: TRBV19; CDR3aa: CASSIRERPEAFF; CDR3nt: TGTGCCAGTAGTATAAGGGAACGGCCCGAAGCTTTCTTT
abundance: NA; d_gene: TRBD1; j_gene: TRBJ1-3; v_gene: TRBV30; CDR3aa: CAWRPGTGGNTIYF; CDR3nt: TGTGCCTGGAGGCCCGGGACAGGGGGAAACACCATATATTTT
abundance: NA; d_gene: TRBD2; j_gene: TRBJ2-7; v_gene: TRBV19; CDR3aa: CASSPAWRGIYEQYF; CDR3nt: TGTGCCAGTAGTCCTGCTTGGCGGGGGATCTACGAGCAGTACTTC
abundance: NA; d_gene: NA; j_gene: TRBJ2-6; v_gene: TRBV30; CDR3aa: CAWSRRGALGANVLTF; CDR3nt: TGTGCCTGGAGTAGAAGGGGCGCGTTGGGGGCCAACGTCCTGACTTTC
abundance: NA; d_gene: TRBD2; j_gene: TRBJ2-1; v_gene: TRBV23-1; CDR3aa: CASSQSIAGGRNNEQFF; CDR3nt: TGCGCCAGCAGTCAATCGATAGCGGGGGGGAGGAACAATGAGCAGTTCTTC
abundance: once; d_gene: NA; j_gene: TRBJ1-2; v_gene: TRBV9; CDR3aa: CASSVALGHTDDYTF; CDR3nt: TGTGCCAGCAGCGTAGCTTTGGGACACACGGACGACTACACCTTC
abundance: NA; d_gene: NA; j_gene: TRBJ1-2; v_gene: TRBV29-1; CDR3aa: CSFLEGGYTF; CDR3nt: TGCAGCTTCCTCGAGGGGGGCTACACCTTC
abundance: NA; d_gene: NA; j_gene: TRBJ2-7; v_gene: TRBV5-1; CDR3aa: CASSLGLGRGDYEQYF; CDR3nt: TGCGCCAGCAGCTTGGGGCTGGGGCGGGGTGACTACGAGCAGTACTTC
abundance: NA; d_gene: TRBD1; j_gene: TRBJ1-2; v_gene: TRBV13; CDR3aa: CASSRRGNYGYTF; CDR3nt: TGTGCCAGCAGCCGCAGGGGGAACTATGGCTACACCTTC
abundance: NA; d_gene: NA; j_gene: TRBJ1-5; v_gene: TRBV2; CDR3aa: CASSERVTFDPQHF; CDR3nt: TGTGCCAGCAGTGAAAGGGTGACGTTCGACCCCCAGCATTTT
abundance: few; d_gene: TRBD1; j_gene: TRBJ1-2; v_gene: TRBV7-9; CDR3aa: CASSLGTGKGYGYTF; CDR3nt: TGTGCCAGCAGCTTAGGGACAGGGAAAGGCTATGGCTACACCTTC
abundance: NA; d_gene: NA; j_gene: TRBJ2-2; v_gene: TRBV5-6; CDR3aa: CASTGPQESNTGELFF; CDR3nt: TGTGCCAGCACCGGCCCACAGGAGTCGAACACCGGGGAGCTGTTTTTT
abundance: NA; d_gene: NA; j_gene: TRBJ1-4; v_gene: TRBV7-9; CDR3aa: CASSLHTQGNEKLFF; CDR3nt: TGTGCCAGCAGCCTGCACACCCAAGGGAATGAAAAACTGTTTTTT
abundance: NA; d_gene: NA; j_gene: TRBJ2-7; v_gene: TRBV30; CDR3aa: CAWSKRGYEQYF; CDR3nt: TGTGCCTGGAGTAAGAGGGGGTACGAGCAGTACTTC
abundance: few; d_gene: TRBD1; j_gene: TRBJ2-3; v_gene: TRBV23-1; CDR3aa: CASSQYRDSLHYTDTQYF; CDR3nt: TGCGCCAGCAGTCAATACCGGGACAGTCTTCACTACACAGATACGCAGTATTTT
abundance: NA; d_gene: NA; j_gene: TRBJ2-1; v_gene: TRBV20-1; CDR3aa: CSAHPSEQFF; CDR3nt: TGCAGTGCCCACCCGAGTGAGCAGTTCTTC
abundance: NA; d_gene: TRBD1; j_gene: TRBJ1-6; v_gene: TRBV18; CDR3aa: CASSPPIVGTGGSPLHF; CDR3nt: TGTGCCAGCTCACCACCAATAGTTGGGACAGGAGGTTCACCCCTCCACTTT
abundance: NA; d_gene: NA; j_gene: TRBJ2-2; v_gene: TRBV5-1; CDR3aa: CASSRATDTGELFF; CDR3nt: TGCGCCAGCAGCCGGGCGACTGACACCGGGGAGCTGTTTTTT
abundance: NA; d_gene: NA; j_gene: TRBJ1-1; v_gene: TRBV4-2; CDR3aa: CASSQVNFFENTEAFF; CDR3nt: TGTGCCAGCAGCCAAGTGAACTTTTTCGAGAACACTGAAGCTTTCTTT
abundance: few; d_gene: TRBD2; j_gene: TRBJ2-7; v_gene: TRBV11-2; CDR3aa: CASSLDPSGASEQYF; CDR3nt: TGTGCCAGCAGCTTAGACCCTAGCGGGGCTTCCGAGCAGTACTTC
abundance: few; d_gene: NA; j_gene: TRBJ1-1; v_gene: TRBV7-2; CDR3aa: CASSTGAVNTEAFF; CDR3nt: TGTGCCAGCAGCACGGGAGCTGTGAACACTGAAGCTTTCTTT
abundance: NA; d_gene: TRBD2; j_gene: TRBJ2-7; v_gene: TRBV2; CDR3aa: CASRWEGEQYF; CDR3nt: TGTGCCAGCCGGTGGGAGGGGGAGCAGTACTTC
abundance: NA; d_gene: TRBD1; j_gene: TRBJ2-7; v_gene: TRBV5-1; CDR3aa: CASSLGQGAYEQYF; CDR3nt: TGCGCCAGCAGCTTGGGACAGGGAGCCTACGAGCAGTACTTC
abundance: few; d_gene: NA; j_gene: TRBJ2-7; v_gene: TRBV29-1; CDR3aa: CSVQDYSYEQYF; CDR3nt: TGCAGCGTCCAGGACTACTCCTACGAGCAGTACTTC
abundance: NA; d_gene: TRBD1; j_gene: TRBJ1-6; v_gene: TRBV18; CDR3aa: CASSRDRGSSPLHF; CDR3nt: TGTGCCAGCTCACGGGACAGGGGAAGTTCACCCCTCCACTTT
abundance: NA; d_gene: TRBD1; j_gene: TRBJ2-6; v_gene: TRBV6-1; CDR3aa: CASSGGQAASGANVLTF; CDR3nt: TGTGCCAGCAGTGGGGGACAGGCCGCCTCTGGGGCCAACGTCCTGACTTTC
abundance: NA; d_gene: NA; j_gene: TRBJ2-7; v_gene: TRBV25-1; CDR3aa: CASSEFIAVLTYEQYF; CDR3nt: TGTGCCAGCAGTGAATTTATAGCGGTACTAACCTACGAGCAGTACTTC
abundance: NA; d_gene: NA; j_gene: TRBJ2-3; v_gene: TRBV5-6; CDR3aa: CASSLITRGTDTQYF; CDR3nt: TGTGCCAGCAGCTTGATAACTAGAGGCACAGATACGCAGTATTTT
abundance: NA; d_gene: TRBD1; j_gene: TRBJ1-2; v_gene: TRBV9; CDR3aa: CASSARQGHGYTF; CDR3nt: TGTGCCAGCAGTGCACGACAGGGCCATGGCTACACCTTC
abundance: once; d_gene: TRBD2; j_gene: TRBJ2-1; v_gene: TRBV13; CDR3aa: CASSATTSAAYNEQFF; CDR3nt: TGTGCCAGCAGCGCCACGACTAGCGCGGCCTACAATGAGCAGTTCTTC